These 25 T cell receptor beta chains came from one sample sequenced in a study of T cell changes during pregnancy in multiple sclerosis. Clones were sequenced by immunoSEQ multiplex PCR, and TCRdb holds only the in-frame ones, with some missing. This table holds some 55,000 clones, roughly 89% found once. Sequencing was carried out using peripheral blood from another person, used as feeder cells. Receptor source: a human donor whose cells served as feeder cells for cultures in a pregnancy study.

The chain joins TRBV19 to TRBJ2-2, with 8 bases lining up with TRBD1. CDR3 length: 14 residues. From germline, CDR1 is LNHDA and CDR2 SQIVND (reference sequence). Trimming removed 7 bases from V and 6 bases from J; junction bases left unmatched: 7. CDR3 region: CASTLTGAAGELFF. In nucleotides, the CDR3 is TGTGCCAGTACCCTGACAGGGGCCGCCGGGGAGCTGTTTTTT.

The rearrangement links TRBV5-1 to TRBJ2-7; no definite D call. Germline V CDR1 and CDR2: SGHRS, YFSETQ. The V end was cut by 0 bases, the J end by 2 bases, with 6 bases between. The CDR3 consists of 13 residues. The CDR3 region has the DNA TGCGCCAGCAGCTTGGCGGGTACCTACGAGCAGTACTTC. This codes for CASSLAGTYEQYF.

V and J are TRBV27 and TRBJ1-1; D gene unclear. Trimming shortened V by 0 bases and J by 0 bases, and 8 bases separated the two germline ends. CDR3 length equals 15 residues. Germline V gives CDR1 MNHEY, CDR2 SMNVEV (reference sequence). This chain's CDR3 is CASSLSQSMNTEAFF. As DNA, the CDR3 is TGTGCCAGCAGTTTATCGCAGAGTATGAACACTGAAGCTTTCTTT.

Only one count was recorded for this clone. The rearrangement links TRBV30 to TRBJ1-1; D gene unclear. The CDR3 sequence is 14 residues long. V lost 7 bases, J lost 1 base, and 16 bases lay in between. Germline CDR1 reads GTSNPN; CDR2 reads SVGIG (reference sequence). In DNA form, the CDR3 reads TGTGCCTTTTGTATCCAAATGGCGAACACTGAAGCTTTCTTT. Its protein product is CAFCIQMANTEAFF.

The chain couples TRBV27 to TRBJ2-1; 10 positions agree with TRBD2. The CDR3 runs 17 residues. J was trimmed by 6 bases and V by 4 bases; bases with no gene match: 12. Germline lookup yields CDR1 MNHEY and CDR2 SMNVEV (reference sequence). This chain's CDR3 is CASSSGSAGGLLNEQFF. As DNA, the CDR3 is TGTGCCAGCAGTTCCGGGTCAGCGGGAGGGTTGCTCAATGAGCAGTTCTTC.

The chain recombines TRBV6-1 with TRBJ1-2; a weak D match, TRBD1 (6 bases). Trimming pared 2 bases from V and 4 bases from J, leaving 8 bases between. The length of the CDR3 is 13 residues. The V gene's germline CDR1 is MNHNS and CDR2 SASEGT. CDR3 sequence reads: CASSEHRVYGYTF. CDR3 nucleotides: TGTGCCAGCAGTGAACACAGGGTCTATGGCTACACCTTC.

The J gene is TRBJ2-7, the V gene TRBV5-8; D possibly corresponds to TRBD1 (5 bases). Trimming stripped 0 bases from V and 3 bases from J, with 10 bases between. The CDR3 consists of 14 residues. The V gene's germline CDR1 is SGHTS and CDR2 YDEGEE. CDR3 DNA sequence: TGTGCCAGCAGCTTGGGACAGCCCCTCTACGAGCAGTACTTC. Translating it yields CASSLGQPLYEQYF.

DNA of the CDR3: TGTGCCAGCAGCGTTTTGGGACAGCTCAATCAGCCCCAGCATTTT. Residues: CASSVLGQLNQPQHF. V usage is TRBV9 and J usage is TRBJ1-5, with 7 nucleotides matching TRBD1. The V gene's germline CDR1 is SGDLS and CDR2 YYNGEE. With 2 bases clipped from V and 3 bases from J, the junction kept 5 bases outside the gene matches. This CDR3 comprises 15 residues.

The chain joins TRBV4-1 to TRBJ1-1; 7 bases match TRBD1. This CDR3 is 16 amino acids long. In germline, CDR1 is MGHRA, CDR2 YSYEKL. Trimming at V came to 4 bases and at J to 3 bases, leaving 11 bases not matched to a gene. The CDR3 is CASSRTGAGADTEAFF. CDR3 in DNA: TGCGCCAGCAGCCGAACAGGGGCGGGGGCGGACACTGAAGCTTTCTTT.

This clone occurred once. CDR3 loop: CASSIGQGQETQYF. As DNA, the CDR3 is TGTGCCAGCAGCATAGGACAGGGCCAAGAGACCCAGTACTTC. The rearrangement uses TRBV9 and TRBJ2-5, with TRBD1 matching over 8 bases. From germline, CDR1 is SGDLS and CDR2 YYNGEE. V shed 4 bases, J shed 1 base, and the junction held 3 bases outside the gene matches. CDR3 length equals 14 residues.

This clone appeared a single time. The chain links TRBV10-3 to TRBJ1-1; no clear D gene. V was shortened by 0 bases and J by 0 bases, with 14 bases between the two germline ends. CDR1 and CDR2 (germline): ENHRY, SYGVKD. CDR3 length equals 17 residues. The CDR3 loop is CAISESLGIGLNTEAFF. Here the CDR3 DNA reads TGTGCCATCAGTGAGTCATTAGGAATAGGTTTGAACACTGAAGCTTTCTTT.

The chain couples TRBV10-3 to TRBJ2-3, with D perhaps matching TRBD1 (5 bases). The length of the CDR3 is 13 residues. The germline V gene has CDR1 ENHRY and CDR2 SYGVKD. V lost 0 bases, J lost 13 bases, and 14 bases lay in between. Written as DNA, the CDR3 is TGTGCCATCAGTGAGTCGGGGCAGACGTCTAAGTATTTT. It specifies CAISESGQTSKYF.

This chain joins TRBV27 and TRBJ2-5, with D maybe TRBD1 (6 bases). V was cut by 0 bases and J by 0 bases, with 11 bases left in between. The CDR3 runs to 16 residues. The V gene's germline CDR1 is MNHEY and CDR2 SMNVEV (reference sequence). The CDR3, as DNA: TGTGCCAGCAGTTTATCGCGGACAGCTCACCAAGAGACCCAGTACTTC. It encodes CASSLSRTAHQETQYF.

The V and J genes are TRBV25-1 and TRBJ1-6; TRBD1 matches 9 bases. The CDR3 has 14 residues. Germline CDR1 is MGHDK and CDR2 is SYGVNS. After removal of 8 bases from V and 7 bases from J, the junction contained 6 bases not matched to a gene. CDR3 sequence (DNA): TGTGCCAGCGGTACTACAGGGGGCAATTCACCCCTCCACTTT. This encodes CASGTTGGNSPLHF.

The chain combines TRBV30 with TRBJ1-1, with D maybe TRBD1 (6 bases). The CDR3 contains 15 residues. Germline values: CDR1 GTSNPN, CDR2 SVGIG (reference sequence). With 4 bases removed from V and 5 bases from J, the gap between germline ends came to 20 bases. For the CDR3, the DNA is TGTGCCTGGAAAGGGGGGCCGTATTTTTGGACTGAAGCTTTCTTT. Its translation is CAWKGGPYFWTEAFF.

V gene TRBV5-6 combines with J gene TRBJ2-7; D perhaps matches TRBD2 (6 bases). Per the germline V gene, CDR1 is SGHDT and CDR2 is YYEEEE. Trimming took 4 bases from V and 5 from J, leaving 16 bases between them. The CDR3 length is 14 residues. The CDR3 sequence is CASSPEGLEDEQYF. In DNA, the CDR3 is TGTGCCAGCAGCCCGGAGGGTCTGGAGGACGAGCAGTACTTC. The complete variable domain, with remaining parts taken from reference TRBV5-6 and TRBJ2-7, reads DAGVTQSPTHLIKTRGQQVTLRCSPKSGHDTVSWYQQALGQGPQFIFQYYEEEERQRGNFPDRFSGHQFPNYSSELNVNALLLGDSALYLCASSPEGLEDEQYFGPGTRLTVT.

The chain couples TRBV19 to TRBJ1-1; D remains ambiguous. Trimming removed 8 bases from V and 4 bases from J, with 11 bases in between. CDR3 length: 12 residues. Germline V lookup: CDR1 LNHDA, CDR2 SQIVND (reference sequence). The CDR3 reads CASLGMATEAFF. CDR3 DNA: TGTGCCAGTTTGGGGATGGCCACTGAAGCTTTCTTT.

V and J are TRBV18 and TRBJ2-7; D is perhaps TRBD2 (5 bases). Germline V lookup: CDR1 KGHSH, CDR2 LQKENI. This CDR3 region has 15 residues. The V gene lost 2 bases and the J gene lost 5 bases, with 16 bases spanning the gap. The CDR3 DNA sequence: TGTGCCAGCTCACCAGGTATCGGGGAATCGGACGAGCAGTACTTC. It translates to CASSPGIGESDEQYF.

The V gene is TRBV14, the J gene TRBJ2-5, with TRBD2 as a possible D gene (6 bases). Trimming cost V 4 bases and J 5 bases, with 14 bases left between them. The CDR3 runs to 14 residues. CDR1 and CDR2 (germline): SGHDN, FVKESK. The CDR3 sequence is CASSPGGGRETQYF. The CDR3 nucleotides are TGTGCCAGCAGCCCTGGGGGAGGTCGGGAGACCCAGTACTTC.

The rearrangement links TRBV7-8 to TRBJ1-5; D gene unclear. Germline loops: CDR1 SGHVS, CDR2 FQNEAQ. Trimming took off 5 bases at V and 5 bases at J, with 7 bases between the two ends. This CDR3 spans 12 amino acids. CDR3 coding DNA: TGTGCCAGCAGCCCATCAGATCAGCCCCAGCATTTT. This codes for CASSPSDQPQHF.

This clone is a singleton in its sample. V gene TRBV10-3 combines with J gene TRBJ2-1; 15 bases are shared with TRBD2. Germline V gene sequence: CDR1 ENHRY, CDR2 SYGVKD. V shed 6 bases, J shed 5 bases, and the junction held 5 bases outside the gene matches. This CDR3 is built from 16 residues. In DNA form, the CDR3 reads TGTGCCATCAGCGGACTAGCGGGGGGGGCGGACAATGAGCAGTTCTTC. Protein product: CAISGLAGGADNEQFF.

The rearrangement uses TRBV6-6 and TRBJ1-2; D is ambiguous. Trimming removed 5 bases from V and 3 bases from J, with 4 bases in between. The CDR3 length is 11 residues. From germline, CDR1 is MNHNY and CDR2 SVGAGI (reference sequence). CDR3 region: CASSGYYGYTF. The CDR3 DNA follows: TGTGCCAGCAGTGGATACTATGGCTACACCTTC.

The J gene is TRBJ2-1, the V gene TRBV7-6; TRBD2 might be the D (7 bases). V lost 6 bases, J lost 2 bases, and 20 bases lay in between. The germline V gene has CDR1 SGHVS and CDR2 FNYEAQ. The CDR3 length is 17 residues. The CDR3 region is CASSPQPFGGPYNEQFF. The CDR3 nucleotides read TGTGCCAGCAGTCCCCAGCCGTTCGGGGGGCCCTACAATGAGCAGTTCTTC. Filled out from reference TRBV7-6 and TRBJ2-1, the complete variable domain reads GAGVSQSPRYKVTKRGQDVALRCDPISGHVSLYWYRQALGQGPEFLTYFNYEAQQDKSGLPNDRFSAERPEGSISTLTIQRTEQRDSAMYRCASSPQPFGGPYNEQFFGPGTRLTVL.

The CDR3 nucleotides read TGTGCCAGCAGCTCCTGGACAGCCAGATCACCCCTCCACTTT. It yields the protein CASSSWTARSPLHF. The chain recombines TRBV7-6 with TRBJ1-6; D may be TRBD1 (6 bases). Germline V gene sequence: CDR1 SGHVS, CDR2 FNYEAQ. This CDR3 contains 14 residues. V was trimmed by 4 bases and J by 10 bases, leaving 14 bases between them.

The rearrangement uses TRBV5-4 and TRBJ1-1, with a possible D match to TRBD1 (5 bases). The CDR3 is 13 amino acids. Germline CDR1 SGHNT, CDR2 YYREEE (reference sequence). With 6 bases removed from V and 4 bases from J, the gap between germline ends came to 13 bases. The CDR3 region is CASTRYGGTEAFF. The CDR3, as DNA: TGTGCCAGCACCCGATATGGGGGCACTGAAGCTTTCTTT.